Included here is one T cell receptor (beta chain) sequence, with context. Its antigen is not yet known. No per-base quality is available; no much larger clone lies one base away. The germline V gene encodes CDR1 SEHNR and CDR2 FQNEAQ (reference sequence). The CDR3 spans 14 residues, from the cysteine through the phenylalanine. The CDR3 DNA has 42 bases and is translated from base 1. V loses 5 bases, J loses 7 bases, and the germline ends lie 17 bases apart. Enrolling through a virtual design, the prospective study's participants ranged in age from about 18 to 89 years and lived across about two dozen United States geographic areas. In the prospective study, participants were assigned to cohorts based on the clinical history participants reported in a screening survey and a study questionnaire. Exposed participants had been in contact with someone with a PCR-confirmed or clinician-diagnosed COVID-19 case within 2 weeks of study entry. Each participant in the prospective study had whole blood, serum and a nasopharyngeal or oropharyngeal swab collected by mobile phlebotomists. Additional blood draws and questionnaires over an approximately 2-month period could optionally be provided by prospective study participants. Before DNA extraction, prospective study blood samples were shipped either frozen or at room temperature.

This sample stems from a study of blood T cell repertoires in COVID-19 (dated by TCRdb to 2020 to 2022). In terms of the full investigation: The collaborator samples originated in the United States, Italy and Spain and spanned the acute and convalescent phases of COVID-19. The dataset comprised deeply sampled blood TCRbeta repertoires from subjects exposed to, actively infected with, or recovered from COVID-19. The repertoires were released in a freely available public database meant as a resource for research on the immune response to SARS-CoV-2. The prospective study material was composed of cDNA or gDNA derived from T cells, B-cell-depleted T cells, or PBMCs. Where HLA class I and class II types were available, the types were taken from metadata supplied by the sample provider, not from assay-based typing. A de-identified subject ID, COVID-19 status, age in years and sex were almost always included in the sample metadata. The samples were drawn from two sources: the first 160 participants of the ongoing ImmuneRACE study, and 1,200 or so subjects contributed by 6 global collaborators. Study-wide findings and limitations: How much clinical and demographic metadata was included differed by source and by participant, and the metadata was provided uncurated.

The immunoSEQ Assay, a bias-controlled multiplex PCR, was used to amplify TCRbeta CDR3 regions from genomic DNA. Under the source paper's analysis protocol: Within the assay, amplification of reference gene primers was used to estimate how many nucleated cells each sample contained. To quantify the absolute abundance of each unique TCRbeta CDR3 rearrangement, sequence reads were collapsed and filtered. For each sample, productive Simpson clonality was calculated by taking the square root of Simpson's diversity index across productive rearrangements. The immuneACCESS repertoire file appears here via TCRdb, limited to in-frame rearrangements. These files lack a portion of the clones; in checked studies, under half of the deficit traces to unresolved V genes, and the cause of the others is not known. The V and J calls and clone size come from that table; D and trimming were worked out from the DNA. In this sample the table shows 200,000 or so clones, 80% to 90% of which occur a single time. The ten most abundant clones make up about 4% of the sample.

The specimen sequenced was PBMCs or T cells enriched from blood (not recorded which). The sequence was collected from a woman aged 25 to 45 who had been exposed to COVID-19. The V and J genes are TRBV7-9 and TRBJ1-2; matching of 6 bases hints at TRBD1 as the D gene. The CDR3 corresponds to CASSQLTGSGGYTF. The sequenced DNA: TGTGCCAGCAGCCAACTGACAGGCTCGGGTGGCTACACCTTC.